The 11 T cell receptor beta chains below all came from one sample that was sequenced in a study of response to subunit inactivated influenza vaccine (dated by TCRdb to 2016 to 2019). The library was built by means of RT-PCR. TCRdb lists the instrument as Illumina HiSeq 2500. Using fastp trimming at Q25 and MiXCR clonotype assembly, TCRdb reanalyzed the public sequencing data and kept in-frame beta chains. Every distinct CDR3 protein forms one entry, paired with its most common genes and DNA. This sample has over 800,000 distinct CDR3 sequences in its table, and roughly 20% of those were observed once. The ten largest clones take up 10% of the sample. The sequencing here drew on PBMCs from blood, taken 4 to 6 days after vaccination. The receptors were sampled from a man in his forties or fifties who received an inactivated influenza vaccine. Donor details come from another sample of the same person, matched by shared clones.

The chain uses TRBV10-2 and TRBJ2-7, with a possible D match to TRBD2 (6 bases). Germline assignment: CDR1 WSHSY and CDR2 SAAADI. There are 15 residues in the CDR3. Trimming stripped 7 bases from V and 5 bases from J, with 21 bases between. CDR3: CASKGGASPADEQYF. DNA of the CDR3: TGCGCCAGCAAGGGAGGAGCTAGCCCGGCCGACGAGCAGTACTTC.

Only a few counts were recorded for this clonotype. The J gene is TRBJ2-3, the V gene TRBV24-1, with 11 nucleotides matching TRBD2. Looked up from germline, CDR1 is KGHDR and CDR2 is SFDVKD. This CDR3 contains 16 residues. The V gene end was trimmed by 2 bases and the J gene end by 4 bases; junction bases not matched to a gene: 4. CDR3 residues: CATSDSLAGGADTQYF. DNA of the CDR3: TGTGCCACCAGTGATTCTCTAGCGGGAGGCGCAGATACGCAGTATTTT.

The table lists this clonotype with a few counts. The gene calls are TRBV20-1 and TRBJ1-2; possibly TRBD1 for D (6 bases). The CDR3 has 13 residues. Germline-derived CDR1 and CDR2 are DFQATT and SNEGSKA (reference sequence). V was clipped by 3 bases and J by 4 bases, with 12 bases between them. The CDR3 DNA reads TGCAGTGCTAGCAGGGGTCGAAGCTATGGCTACACCTTC. It is translated as CSASRGRSYGYTF.

V is TRBV3-1 and J is TRBJ2-1; possible D gene TRBD2, 6 bases. Trimming took off 5 bases at V and 5 bases at J, with 16 bases between the two ends. Per germline, CDR1 LGHDT and CDR2 YNNKEL (reference sequence). The length of the CDR3 is 15 residues. The CDR3 region has the DNA TGTGCCAGCAGCACAAGAGGTAGCGGCCACAATGAGCAGTTCTTC. Residues: CASSTRGSGHNEQFF.

The chain joins TRBV6-1 to TRBJ2-3; no firm D call. The V and J ends lost 9 bases and 2 bases respectively, with 15 bases between them. Germline V gene data show CDR1 as MNHNS and CDR2 as SASEGT. This CDR3 is 14 amino acids long. The CDR3 region is CASKVVQTTDTQYF. The CDR3 bases are TGTGCCAGTAAGGTCGTCCAGACCACAGATACGCAGTATTTT.

V and J are TRBV4-3 and TRBJ2-6; D ambiguous. Trimming stripped 1 base from V and 0 bases from J, with 13 bases between. Germline lookup yields CDR1 LGHNA and CDR2 YSLEER. This CDR3 has 18 amino acids. Here the CDR3 DNA reads TGCGCCAGCAGCCAAGTAAGCCGTAGTGGCTCTGGGGCCAACGTCCTGACTTTC. Its protein product is CASSQVSRSGSGANVLTF.

The chain joins TRBV12-3 or TRBV12-4 to TRBJ2-1; TRBD2 matches at 9 bases. Germline trimming cut 6 bases from V and 5 bases from J; bases unmatched to any gene: 5. The CDR3 totals 14 residues. CDR3 nucleotide sequence: TGTGCCAGCAGCGGGACTAGCTTCAACAATGAGCAGTTCTTC. This encodes CASSGTSFNNEQFF.

V is TRBV6-1 and J is TRBJ2-7, with a weak D call TRBD1 (6 bases). The germline V gene encodes CDR1 MNHNS and CDR2 SASEGT. The CDR3 sequence is 17 residues long. Trimming removed 2 bases at V and 2 bases at J, with 19 bases between. This chain's CDR3 is CASSEQLGAVGAYEQYF. CDR3 bases: TGTGCCAGCAGTGAACAACTGGGGGCAGTGGGAGCCTACGAGCAGTACTTC.

This clonotype was seen many times. This sequence joins TRBV6-5 and TRBJ2-7; possibly TRBD1 for D (6 bases). V was clipped by 1 base and J by 2 bases, with 12 bases between them. Germline CDR1 MNHEY, CDR2 SVGAGI. The CDR3 has 15 amino acids. The CDR3 nucleotides read TGTGCCAGCAGTTACTTACAGGGCTCCCCCTACGAGCAGTACTTC. Translated: CASSYLQGSPYEQYF.

The rearrangement links TRBV6-1 to TRBJ1-4; D might be TRBD1 (6 bases). Trimming took off 4 bases at V and 10 bases at J, with 19 bases between the two ends. Germline values: CDR1 MNHNS, CDR2 SASEGT. CDR3 length: 15 amino acids. The CDR3 reads CASSVGTSRGGKLFF. The CDR3 bases are TGTGCCAGCAGTGTAGGGACATCAAGGGGTGGAAAACTGTTTTTT.

The chain uses TRBV14 and TRBJ2-1, with a weak D call TRBD2 (6 bases). The CDR3 is 15 residues long. Germline-derived CDR1 and CDR2 are SGHDN and FVKESK. V was cut by 2 bases and J by 9 bases, with 17 bases left in between. The CDR3 DNA sequence: TGTGCCAGCAGCCAAAGACCAACTAGCCACACTGAGCAGTTCTTC. Its protein product is CASSQRPTSHTEQFF.